A selection of T cell receptor beta chains follows, all from one sample in a study of blood T cell repertoires in COVID-19. The method was immunoSEQ multiplex PCR; TCRdb's version includes in-frame clones alone and lacks a portion of them. The table includes roughly 150,000 clones, more than 75% detected once. The sample was peripheral blood. The source of these receptors is a man between 60 and 75 years old with acute or convalescent COVID-19. Each CDR3 is given with its conserved first and last residue. A D gene is named only where the DNA matches it firmly. Rows may omit the clone size; those that give it use once, few, many or a size class.

>NA|TRBJ2-7|TRBV18|TRBD1
CASSPGQGAEQYF
TGTGCCAGCTCGCCGGGACAGGGAGCCGAGCAGTACTTC
>NA|TRBJ2-1|TRBV15|TRBD1
CATSRDGDRLVVF
TGTGCCACCAGCAGAGATGGGGACAGGCTAGTGGTCTTC
>once|TRBJ2-7|TRBV7-8|TRBD2
CASSRETSGSPYEQYF
TGTGCCAGCAGCCGGGAGACTAGCGGGTCCCCCTACGAGCAGTACTTC
>NA|TRBJ1-1|TRBV5-1|NA
CASSPNGRVVEAFF
TGCGCCAGCAGCCCCAATGGCAGGGTAGTTGAAGCTTTCTTT
>NA|TRBJ1-1|TRBV19|NA
CASSIMGRGRKAFF
TGTGCCAGTAGTATAATGGGGCGGGGGCGCAAAGCTTTCTTT
>NA|TRBJ1-1|TRBV19|TRBD1
CASSVGGQGNTEAFF
TGTGCCAGTAGTGTCGGGGGACAGGGTAACACTGAAGCTTTCTTT
>NA|TRBJ2-5|TRBV10-3|NA
CAISGPPGAGAETQYF
TGTGCCATCAGTGGTCCCCCAGGGGCGGGAGCAGAGACCCAGTACTTC
>NA|TRBJ1-2|TRBV4-2|TRBD1
CASSQAFDRGTSKGYTF
TGTGCCAGCAGCCAAGCTTTTGACAGGGGGACGTCTAAGGGCTACACCTTC
>medium-sized|TRBJ1-2|TRBV11-2|NA
CASSPIGGHGYTF
TGTGCCAGCAGCCCAATTGGGGGCCATGGCTACACCTTC
>once|TRBJ1-6|TRBV7-2|NA
CASRPRAGGDNSPLHF
TGTGCCAGCAGACCCCGGGCGGGAGGCGATAATTCACCCCTCCACTTT
>NA|TRBJ2-2|TRBV6-1|NA
CASSEGQAGELFF
TGTGCCAGCAGTGAAGGACAGGCAGGGGAGCTGTTTTTT
>once|TRBJ2-3|TRBV7-9|TRBD2
CASSLSGGGSGDTQYF
TGTGCCAGCAGCCTCTCGGGAGGGGGGAGTGGAGATACGCAGTATTTT
>NA|TRBJ2-2|TRBV7-9|NA
CASSLYEAGELFF
TGTGCCAGCAGCTTATATGAGGCCGGGGAGCTGTTTTTT
>NA|TRBJ2-7|TRBV28|TRBD1
CASSTPGQGAYEQYF
TGTGCCAGCAGTACCCCTGGACAGGGGGCCTACGAGCAGTACTTC
>few|TRBJ2-7|TRBV7-9|NA
CASSPGGTYEQYF
TGTGCCAGCAGCCCCGGGGGTACCTACGAGCAGTACTTC
>NA|TRBJ2-1|TRBV5-4|NA
CASSLAREHSNEQFF
TGTGCCAGCAGCTTGGCCCGGGAACACAGCAATGAGCAGTTCTTC
>NA|TRBJ2-7|TRBV19|NA
CASRDGSSTYEQYF
TGTGCCAGTAGGGACGGGAGCAGTACCTACGAGCAGTACTTC
>NA|TRBJ2-7|TRBV28|TRBD1
CASSLAQGNTYEQYF
TGTGCCAGCAGTTTGGCACAGGGGAATACCTACGAGCAGTACTTC
>NA|TRBJ2-2|TRBV10-1|NA
CASSVQVTGELFF
TGCGCCAGCAGTGTACAGGTCACCGGGGAGCTGTTTTTT
>once|TRBJ1-3|TRBV28|TRBD1
CASTPGTGNLVDTIYF
TGTGCCAGCACGCCCGGGACAGGGAATCTGGTTGACACCATATATTTT
>NA|TRBJ1-4|TRBV19|NA
CATRTLFDEKLFF
TGTGCCACTCGAACCCTATTCGATGAAAAACTGTTTTTT
>NA|TRBJ2-3|TRBV28|TRBD2
CASSKGLAFSTDTQYF
TGTGCCAGCAGTAAGGGACTAGCGTTTAGCACAGATACGCAGTATTTT
>NA|TRBJ2-7|TRBV5-1|TRBD2
CASSQVRGTSLGEQYF
TGCGCCAGCAGCCAAGTCCGGGGGACTAGCCTTGGCGAGCAGTACTTC
>NA|TRBJ2-3|TRBV3-1/TRBV3-2|TRBD2
CASSPRLAPDTQYF
TGTGCCAGCAGCCCGCGACTAGCTCCAGATACGCAGTATTTT
>NA|TRBJ1-4|TRBV7-8|NA
CASSTRGGGPGKLFF
TGTGCCAGCAGCACCCGGGGGGGCGGGCCTGGGAAACTGTTTTTT
>medium-sized|TRBJ2-3|TRBV11-2|NA
CASTVGAGEGYTQYF
TGTGCCAGCACGGTGGGGGCGGGGGAAGGGTATACGCAGTATTTT
>NA|TRBJ2-7|TRBV11-2|NA
CASSLAGAPAYEQYF
TGTGCCAGCAGCTTAGCCGGAGCCCCGGCGTACGAGCAGTACTTC
>NA|TRBJ1-5|TRBV6-5|NA
CAGAFDSNQPQHF
TGTGCCGGGGCCTTTGATAGCAATCAGCCCCAGCATTTT